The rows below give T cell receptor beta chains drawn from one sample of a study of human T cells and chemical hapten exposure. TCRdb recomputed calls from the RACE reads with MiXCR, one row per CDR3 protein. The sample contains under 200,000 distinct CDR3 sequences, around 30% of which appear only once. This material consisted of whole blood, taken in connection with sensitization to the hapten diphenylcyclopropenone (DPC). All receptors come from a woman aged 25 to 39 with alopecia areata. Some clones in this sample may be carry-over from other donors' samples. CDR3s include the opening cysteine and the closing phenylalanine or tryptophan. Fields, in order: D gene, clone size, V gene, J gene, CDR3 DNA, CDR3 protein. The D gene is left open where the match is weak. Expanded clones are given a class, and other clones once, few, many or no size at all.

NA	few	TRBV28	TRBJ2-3	TGTGCCAGCAGTTTGTACAGAAATACGCAGTATTTT	CASSLYRNTQYF
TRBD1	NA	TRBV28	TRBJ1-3	TGTGCCAGCAGTTCACCCCCGGGACAGGTTGCCGGAAACACCATATATTTT	CASSSPPGQVAGNTIYF
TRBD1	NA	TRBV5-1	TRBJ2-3	TGCGCCAGCAGCTTGTCGGGGACAGGGGACCCAGATACGCAGTATTTT	CASSLSGTGDPDTQYF
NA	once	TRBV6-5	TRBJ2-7	TGTGCCAGCAGTTACTCAGGGGCAAAGTCCTACGAGCAGTACTTC	CASSYSGAKSYEQYF
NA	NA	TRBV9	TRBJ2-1	TGTGCCAGCAGCGAGCTGGGGGCAATTTACAATGAGCAGTTCTTC	CASSELGAIYNEQFF
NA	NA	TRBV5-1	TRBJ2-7	TGCGCCAGCAGCTTTTCGACAGGAAACTACGAGCAGTACTTC	CASSFSTGNYEQYF
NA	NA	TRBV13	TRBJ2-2	TGTGCCAGCAGCTTAGGCCTTGGCAGAGGATTAGTTAACACCGGGGAGCTGTATTTT	CASSLGLGRGLVNTGELYF
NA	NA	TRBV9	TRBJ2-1	TGTGCCAGCAGCGTAGTCGGGGCAGGGCTTACCTACAATGAGCAGTTCTTC	CASSVVGAGLTYNEQFF
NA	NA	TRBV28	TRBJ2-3	TGTGCCAGCAGCCCCTGGGCCCCATCGGCAGATACGCAGTATTTT	CASSPWAPSADTQYF
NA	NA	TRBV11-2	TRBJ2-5	TGTGCCAGCTCGTCGGGGACAAAAGAGACCCAGTACTTC	CASSSGTKETQYF
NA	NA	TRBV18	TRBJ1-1	TGTGCCAGCTCACCACCGTCACTGAACACTGAAGCTTTCTTT	CASSPPSLNTEAFF
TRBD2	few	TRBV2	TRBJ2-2	TGTGCCAGCAGTCGGCGGGGGGGCCCCGGGGAGCTGTTTTTT	CASSRRGGPGELFF
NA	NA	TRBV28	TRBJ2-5	TGTGCCAGCAGTTTATATCGGAGCCAAGAGACCCAGTACTTC	CASSLYRSQETQYF
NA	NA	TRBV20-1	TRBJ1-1	TGCAGTGCTAGGGAAGGGGCGGGCGAAGCTTTCTTT	CSAREGAGEAFF
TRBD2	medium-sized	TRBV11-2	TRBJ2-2	TGTGCCAGCACGTCCAGCGGGACGATCGGGGAGCTGTTTTTT	CASTSSGTIGELFF
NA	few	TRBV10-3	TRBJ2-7	TGTGCCATCCGGGACTCCGACAACTACGAGCAGTACTTC	CAIRDSDNYEQYF
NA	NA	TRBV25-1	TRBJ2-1	TGTGCCAGCAGTAGGGACTTTTACAATGAGCAGTTCTTC	CASSRDFYNEQFF
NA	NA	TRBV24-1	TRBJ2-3	TGTGCCACCAGTGATTCGGGGGATACGCAGTATTTT	CATSDSGDTQYF
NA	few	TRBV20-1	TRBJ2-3	TGCAGTGCTTCTGTATTTCGCACAGATACGCAGTATTTT	CSASVFRTDTQYF
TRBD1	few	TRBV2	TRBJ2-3	TGTGCCAGGACCCACAGGGGCGGCACAGATACGCAGTATTTT	CARTHRGGTDTQYF
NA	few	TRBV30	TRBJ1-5	TGTGCCTGGAGTGACAGGGTCAATCAGCCCCAGCATTTT	CAWSDRVNQPQHF
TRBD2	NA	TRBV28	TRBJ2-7	TGTGCCAGCAGTTTAGTAGCGGGGAGGTATGAGCAGTACTTC	CASSLVAGRYEQYF
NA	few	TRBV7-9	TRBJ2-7	TGTGCCAGCAGCTTAGGGGACATCTACGAGCAGTACTTC	CASSLGDIYEQYF
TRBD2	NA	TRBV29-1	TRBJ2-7	TGCAGCGTTGAAGAAGCGGGAGCTTACGAGCAGTACTTC	CSVEEAGAYEQYF
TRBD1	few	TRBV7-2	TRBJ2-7	TGTGCCAGCAGCCGGACAGGGGCGAAGTACGAGCAGTACTTC	CASSRTGAKYEQYF
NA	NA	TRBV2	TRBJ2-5	TGTGCCAGCGGTGCAGGCCACCAAGAGACCCAGTACTTC	CASGAGHQETQYF
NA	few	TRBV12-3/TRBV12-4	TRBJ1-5	TGTGCCAGCAGCTCGACAGCGTATCAGCCCCAGCATTTT	CASSSTAYQPQHF
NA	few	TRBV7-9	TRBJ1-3	TGTGCCAGCAGTGAACATAGATCCCGTCTTGAAGCTGGAAACACCATATATTTT	CASSEHRSRLEAGNTIYF
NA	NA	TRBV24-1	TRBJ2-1	TGTGCCACCAGTGGGTTCCCGAGCTCCTACAATGAGCAGTTCTTC	CATSGFPSSYNEQFF
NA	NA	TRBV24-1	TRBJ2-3	TGTGCCACCAGTCAGGTCACAGATACGCAGTATTTT	CATSQVTDTQYF
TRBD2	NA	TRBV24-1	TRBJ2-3	TGTGCCACCAGTGACGGGACTAGCGGGACCACAGATACGCAGTATTTT	CATSDGTSGTTDTQYF
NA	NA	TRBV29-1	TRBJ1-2	TGCAGCGTGCGCCCGCCGGGGGGCGCCCATGGCTACACCTTC	CSVRPPGGAHGYTF
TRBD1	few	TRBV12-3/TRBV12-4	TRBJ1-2	TGTGCCAGCAGTACCGACGCGGACAGGGGATTGTATGGCTACACCTTC	CASSTDADRGLYGYTF
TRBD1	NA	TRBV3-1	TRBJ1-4	TGTGCCAGCAGCCAACCTACAGGGGTGGGCGTCGAAGAAAAACTGTTTTTT	CASSQPTGVGVEEKLFF
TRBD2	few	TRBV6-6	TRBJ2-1	TGTGCCAGCAGTTACTCGAATCGGGTGGCGGGGGTTACAATGAGCCAGTTCTTC	CASSYSNRVAGVTMSQFF
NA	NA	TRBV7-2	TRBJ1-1	TGTGCCAGCACCCCATCTGGGTTCCGTCTTGGGACTGAAGCTTTCTTT	CASTPSGFRLGTEAFF
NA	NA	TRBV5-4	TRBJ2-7	TGTGCCAGCAGCGGGTGGGACGCCTACGAGCAGTACTTC	CASSGWDAYEQYF
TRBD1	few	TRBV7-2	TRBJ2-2	TGTGCCAGCAGCAAGACAGGGTCCGGGGAGCTGTTTTTT	CASSKTGSGELFF
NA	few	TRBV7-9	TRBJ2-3	TGTGCCAGCAGCTTGGGCGGGCCGATGGATACGCAGTATTTT	CASSLGGPMDTQYF
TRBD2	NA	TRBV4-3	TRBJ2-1	TGCGCCAGCAGCCAAGATCCGAGAACAGCGGGGTACGTTGAGCAGTTCTTC	CASSQDPRTAGYVEQFF
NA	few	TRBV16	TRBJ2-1	TGTGCCAGCAGCCATCGGGTCCCCAAAAAAGCTGAGCAGTTCTTC	CASSHRVPKKAEQFF
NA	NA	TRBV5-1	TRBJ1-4	TGCGCCAGCAGCTCTGGGCGTGCTGATGAAAAACTGTTTTTT	CASSSGRADEKLFF
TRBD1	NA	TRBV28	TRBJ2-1	TGTGCCAGCATTAATGCCGGGACAGATCCCAATGAGCAGTTCTTC	CASINAGTDPNEQFF
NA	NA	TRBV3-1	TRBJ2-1	TGTGCCAGCAGCCCATGGGGGGCTGGCAATGAGCAGTTCTTC	CASSPWGAGNEQFF
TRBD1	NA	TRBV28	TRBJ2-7	TGTGCCAGCAGTTTACCGGGCAGGGGGACGTACGAGCAGTACTTC	CASSLPGRGTYEQYF
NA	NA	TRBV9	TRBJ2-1	TGTGCCAGCAGCCTCCGTGGGGAGATGGAGAATGAGCAGTTCTTC	CASSLRGEMENEQFF
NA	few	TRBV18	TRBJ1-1	TGTGCCAGCTCACCAGGGACGAACACTGAAGCTTTCTTT	CASSPGTNTEAFF
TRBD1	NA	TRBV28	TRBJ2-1	TGTGCCAGCAGTCCCACGGCCCCGACAGGGGATGAGCAGTTCTTC	CASSPTAPTGDEQFF
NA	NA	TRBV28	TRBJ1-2	TGTGCCAGCAGTCTCCGTAGGGGGTATGGCTACACCTTC	CASSLRRGYGYTF
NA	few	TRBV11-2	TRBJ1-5	TGTGCCAGCAGCTTAGATAGCCCGCGTCAGCCCCAGCATTTT	CASSLDSPRQPQHF
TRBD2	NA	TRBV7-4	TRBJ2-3	TGTGCCAGCAGCCTAACCCGACTAGCGGGGAGCACAGATACGCAGTATTTT	CASSLTRLAGSTDTQYF